This T cell receptor (beta chain) was documented in a study of blood T cell repertoires in COVID-19. As for the study in general: T cells, B-cell-depleted T cells, or PBMCs provided the cDNA or gDNA that served as material.

This clone was found once. In the authors' workflow: Reference gene primer amplification gave nucleated cell count estimates. This table comes from immunoSEQ multiplex PCR, and its TCRdb copy is limited to in-frame clones, with some not included. The V and J calls and clone size come from that table; D and trimming were worked out from the DNA. Of 50,000 to 65,000 clones in the sample, roughly 80% are singletons; the top ten hold about 5.3%. The CDR3 runs to 13 residues. Germline CDR1 is SGHRS and CDR2 is YFSETQ. Sequenced input: peripheral blood. The clonotype originates from a man between 65 and 85 years old with acute or convalescent COVID-19. This chain uses TRBV5-1 with TRBJ2-7; a possible D gene is TRBD2 (7 bases). CDR3 sequence: CAWGGTIPYEQYF. CDR3 DNA: TGCGCGTGGGGGGGCACTATCCCCTACGAGCAGTACTTC.